This T cell receptor beta chain was captured in a study of blood T cell repertoires in COVID-19 (TCRdb year 2020). Describing the broader study: Samples covering the acute and convalescent phases of COVID-19 were provided by collaborators in the United States, Italy and Spain. The prospective study material was composed of cDNA or gDNA derived from T cells, B-cell-depleted T cells, or PBMCs. The dataset comprised deeply sampled blood TCRbeta repertoires from subjects exposed to, actively infected with, or recovered from COVID-19. The repertoires were made available in a free public database intended to serve as a resource for research on the immune response to SARS-CoV-2. The samples were drawn from the first 160 participants of the ongoing ImmuneRACE study and from 1,254 subjects provided by 6 global collaborators. A de-identified subject ID, COVID-19 status, age in years and sex were almost always included in the sample metadata. Where available, HLA class I and class II types were taken from metadata supplied by the sample provider and were not determined by assay-based typing.

In Seattle, one collaborating source enrolled patients while the infection was active and tracked those patients longitudinally over the course of disease. Collaborating institutions collected whole blood in K2EDTA tubes following their own protocols. For TCRbeta analysis, collaborator samples were shipped as frozen whole blood, as isolated PBMCs, or as DNA extracted from either sample type. TCRbeta CDR3 regions were amplified from genomic DNA by means of the immunoSEQ Assay, a bias-controlled multiplex PCR. The study's own analysis went as follows. Nucleated cell counts per sample were estimated from amplification of reference gene primers within the assay. To quantify the absolute abundance of each unique TCRbeta CDR3 rearrangement, sequence reads were collapsed and filtered. For each sample, productive Simpson clonality was calculated as the square root of Simpson's diversity index over productive rearrangements. Imported from immuneACCESS, the table was reduced by TCRdb to in-frame sequences with V and J called. These copies leave out some clones; in studies compared against another copy, an unresolved V gene accounts for under half, and the cause of the remainder is not known. V and J calls and clone size are copied from that table; D and trimming were computed from the DNA. This sample is represented by around 430,000 clones; approximately 88% of them were singletons. The ten most abundant clones make up around 12% of the sample.

V loses 2 bases, J loses 5 bases, and the germline ends lie 18 bases apart. CDR1 and CDR2 (MGHRA, YSYEKL) derive from the germline V gene. Including the terminal cysteine and phenylalanine, the CDR3 comprises 16 residues. Kept here is only the CDR3 DNA, which spans 48 bases and is read in frame from base 1. Points on this clone: What antigen it recognizes has not been identified. Base qualities were left out, and no much larger clone turns up one base away.

Beyond this particular receptor, the publication reports: The quantity of clinical and demographic metadata differed by source and by participant and was supplied without curation.

The chain couples TRBV4-1 to TRBJ1-2; the D gene is not confidently resolved. This receptor was taken from a woman aged 50 to 65 with COVID-19, enrolled during active disease. Sequenced input: peripheral blood. The sequenced DNA is TGCGCCAGCAGCCAACCTTTGAGGGTTGCAAGTTATGGCTACACCTTC. The translation is CASSQPLRVASYGYTF.